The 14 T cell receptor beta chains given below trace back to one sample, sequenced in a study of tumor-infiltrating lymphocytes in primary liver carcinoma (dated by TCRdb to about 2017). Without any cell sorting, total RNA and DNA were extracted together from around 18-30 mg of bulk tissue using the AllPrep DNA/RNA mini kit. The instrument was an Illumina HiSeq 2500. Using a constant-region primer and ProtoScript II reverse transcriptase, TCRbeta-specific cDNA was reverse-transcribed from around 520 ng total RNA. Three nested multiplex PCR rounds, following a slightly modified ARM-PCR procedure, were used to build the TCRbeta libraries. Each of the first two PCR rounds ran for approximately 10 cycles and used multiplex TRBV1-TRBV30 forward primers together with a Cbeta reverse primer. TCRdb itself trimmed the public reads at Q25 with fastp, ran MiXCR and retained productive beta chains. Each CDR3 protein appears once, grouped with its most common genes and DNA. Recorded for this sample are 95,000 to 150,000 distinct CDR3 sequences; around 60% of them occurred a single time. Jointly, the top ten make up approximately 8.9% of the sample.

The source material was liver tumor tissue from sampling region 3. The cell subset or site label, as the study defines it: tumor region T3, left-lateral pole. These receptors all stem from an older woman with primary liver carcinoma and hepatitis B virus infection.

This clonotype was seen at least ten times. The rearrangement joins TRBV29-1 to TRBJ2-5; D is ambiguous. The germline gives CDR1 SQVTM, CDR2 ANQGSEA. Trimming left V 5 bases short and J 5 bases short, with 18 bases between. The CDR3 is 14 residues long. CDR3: CSVTVTGFLETQYF. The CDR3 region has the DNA TGCAGCGTTACCGTCACCGGCTTCCTGGAGACCCAGTACTTC. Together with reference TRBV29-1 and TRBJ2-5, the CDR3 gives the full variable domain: SAVISQKPSRDICQRGTSLTIQCQVDSQVTMMFWYRQQPGQSLTLIATANQGSEATYESGFVIDKFPISRPNLTFSTLTVSNMSPEDSSIYLCSVTVTGFLETQYFGPGTRLLVL.

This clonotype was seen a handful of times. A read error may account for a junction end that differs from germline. The CDR3: CVSSWGGTQYF. The CDR3 coding sequence is TGTGTCAGCAGTTGGGGGGGTACGCAGTATTTT. This chain connects TRBV12-3 or TRBV12-4 to TRBJ2-3; 7 bases are shared with TRBD2. The length of the CDR3 is 11 residues.

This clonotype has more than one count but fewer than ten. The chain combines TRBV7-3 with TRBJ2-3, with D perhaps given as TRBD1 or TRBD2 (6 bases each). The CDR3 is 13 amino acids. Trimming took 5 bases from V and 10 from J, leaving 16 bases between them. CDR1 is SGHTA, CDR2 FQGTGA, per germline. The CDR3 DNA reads TGTGCCAGCAGCCCGCCCGGGGGACAATCGCAGTATTTT. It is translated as CASSPPGGQSQYF.

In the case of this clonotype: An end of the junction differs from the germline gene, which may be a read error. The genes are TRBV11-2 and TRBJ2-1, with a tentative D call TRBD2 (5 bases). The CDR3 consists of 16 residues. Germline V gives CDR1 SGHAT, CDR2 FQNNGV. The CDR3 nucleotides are TGTGCTAGCAGCTTAGGTTTTCTAGCTGACTACAATGAGCAGATCTTC. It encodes CASSLGFLADYNEQIF.

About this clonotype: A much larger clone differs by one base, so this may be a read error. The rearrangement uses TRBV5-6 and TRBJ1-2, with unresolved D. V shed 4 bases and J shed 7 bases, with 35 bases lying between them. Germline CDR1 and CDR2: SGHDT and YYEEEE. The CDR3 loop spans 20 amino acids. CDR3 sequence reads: CASSPLAGLGHGEVGSGYTF. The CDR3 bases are TGTGCCAGCAGCCCGCTGGCGGGCTTGGGTCACGGGGAAGTAGGCTCTGGCTACACCTTC.

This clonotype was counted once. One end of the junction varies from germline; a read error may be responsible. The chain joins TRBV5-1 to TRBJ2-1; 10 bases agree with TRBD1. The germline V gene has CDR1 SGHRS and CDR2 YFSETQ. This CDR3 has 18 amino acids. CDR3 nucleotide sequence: TGCTCCAGCAGCAAGGACAGGGGGAAAGGGTACTCCTACAATGAGCAGTTCTTC. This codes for CSSSKDRGKGYSYNEQFF.

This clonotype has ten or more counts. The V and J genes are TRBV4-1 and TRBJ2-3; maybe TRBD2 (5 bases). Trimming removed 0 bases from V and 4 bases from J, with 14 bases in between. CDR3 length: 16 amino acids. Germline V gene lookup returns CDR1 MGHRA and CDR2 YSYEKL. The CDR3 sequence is CASSQEGSGRSDTQYF. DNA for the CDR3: TGCGCCAGCAGCCAAGAAGGCAGCGGAAGGTCAGATACGCAGTATTTT.

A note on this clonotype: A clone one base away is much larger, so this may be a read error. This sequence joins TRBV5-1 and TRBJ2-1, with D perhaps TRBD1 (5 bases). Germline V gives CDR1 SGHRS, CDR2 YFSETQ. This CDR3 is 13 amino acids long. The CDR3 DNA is TGCGCCAGCAGCTTTGGGGCGGACAATGAGCAGTCCTTC. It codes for CASSFGADNEQSF.

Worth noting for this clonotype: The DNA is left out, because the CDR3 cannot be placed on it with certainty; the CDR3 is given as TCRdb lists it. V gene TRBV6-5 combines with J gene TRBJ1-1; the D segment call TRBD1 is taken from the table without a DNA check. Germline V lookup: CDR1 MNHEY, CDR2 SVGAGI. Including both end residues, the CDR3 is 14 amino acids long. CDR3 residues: CASSYFGGGTETFF.

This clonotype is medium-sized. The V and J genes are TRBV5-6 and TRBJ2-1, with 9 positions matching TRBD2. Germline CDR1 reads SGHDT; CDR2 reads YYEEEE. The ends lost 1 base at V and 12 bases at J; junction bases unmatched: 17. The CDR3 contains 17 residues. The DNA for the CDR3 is TGTGCCAGCAGCTTGTACCCCCCTTGGAGTAGCGGGAGAGGGCAGTTCTTC. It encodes CASSLYPPWSSGRGQFF. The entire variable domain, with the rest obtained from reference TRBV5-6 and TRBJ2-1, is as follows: DAGVTQSPTHLIKTRGQQVTLRCSPKSGHDTVSWYQQALGQGPQFIFQYYEEEERQRGNFPDRFSGHQFPNYSSELNVNALLLGDSALYLCASSLYPPWSSGRGQFFGPGTRLTVL.

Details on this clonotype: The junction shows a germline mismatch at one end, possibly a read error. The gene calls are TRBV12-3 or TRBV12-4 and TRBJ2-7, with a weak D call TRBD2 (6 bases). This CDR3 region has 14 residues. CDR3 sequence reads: CVSSSGVSSNEQYF. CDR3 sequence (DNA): TGTGTCAGCAGTTCGGGGGTGTCCTCCAACGAACAGTACTTC.

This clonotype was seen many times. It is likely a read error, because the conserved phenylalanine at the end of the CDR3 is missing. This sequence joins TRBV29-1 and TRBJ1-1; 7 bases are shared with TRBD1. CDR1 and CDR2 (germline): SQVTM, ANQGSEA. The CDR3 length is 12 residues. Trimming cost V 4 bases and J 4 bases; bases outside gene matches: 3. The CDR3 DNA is TGCAGCGTTGTTCAGGGGGTCACTGAAGCTTTCCTT. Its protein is CSVVQGVTEAFL.

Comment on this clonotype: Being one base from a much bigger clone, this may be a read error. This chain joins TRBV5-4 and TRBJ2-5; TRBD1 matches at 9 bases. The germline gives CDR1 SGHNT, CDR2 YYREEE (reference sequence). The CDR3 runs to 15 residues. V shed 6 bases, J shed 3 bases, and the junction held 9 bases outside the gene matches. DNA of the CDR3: TGTGCCAGCAACCCACAGGGGGCCCCCGAAGAGACCCAGTACTTC. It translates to CASNPQGAPEETQYF. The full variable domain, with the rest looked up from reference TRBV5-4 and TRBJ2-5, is ETGVTQSPTHLIKTRGQQVTLRCSSQSGHNTVSWYQQALGQGPQFIFQYYREEENGRGNFPPRFSGLQFPNYSSELNVNALELDDSALYLCASNPQGAPEETQYFGPGTRLLVL.

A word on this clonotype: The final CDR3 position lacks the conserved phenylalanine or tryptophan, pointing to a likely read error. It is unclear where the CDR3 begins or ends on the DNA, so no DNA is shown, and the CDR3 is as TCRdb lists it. This chain's CDR3 is CASSGGLGQGIYEQYL. This sequence joins TRBV6-1 and TRBJ2-7; whether TRBD1, the table's D call, matches the DNA was not checked. The CDR3 is 16 residues long, counting both termini. CDR1 is MNHNS, CDR2 SASEGT, per germline.